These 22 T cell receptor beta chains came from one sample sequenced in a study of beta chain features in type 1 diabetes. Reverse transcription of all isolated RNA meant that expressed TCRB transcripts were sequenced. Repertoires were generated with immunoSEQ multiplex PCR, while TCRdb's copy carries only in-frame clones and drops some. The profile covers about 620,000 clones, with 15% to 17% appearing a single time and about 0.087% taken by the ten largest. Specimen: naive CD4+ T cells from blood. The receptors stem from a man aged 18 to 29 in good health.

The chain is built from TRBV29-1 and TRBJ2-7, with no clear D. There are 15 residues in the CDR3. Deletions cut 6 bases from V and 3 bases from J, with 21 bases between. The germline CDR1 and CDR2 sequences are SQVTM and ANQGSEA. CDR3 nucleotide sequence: TGCAGCGTCTCCTTCGGGTCCCTTTCTCACTACGAGCAGTACTTC. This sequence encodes CSVSFGSLSHYEQYF.

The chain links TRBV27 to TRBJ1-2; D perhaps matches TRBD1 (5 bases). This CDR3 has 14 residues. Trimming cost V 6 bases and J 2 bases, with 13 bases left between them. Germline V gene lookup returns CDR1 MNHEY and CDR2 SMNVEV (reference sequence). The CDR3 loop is CASRLGRGNYGYTF. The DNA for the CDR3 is TGTGCCAGCAGACTCGGACGGGGGAACTATGGCTACACCTTC.

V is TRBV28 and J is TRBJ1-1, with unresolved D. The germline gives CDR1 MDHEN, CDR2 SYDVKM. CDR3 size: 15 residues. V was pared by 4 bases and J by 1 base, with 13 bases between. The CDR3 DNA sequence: TGTGCCAGCAGTTCCTCAGCAATTGGGAACACTGAAGCTTTCTTT. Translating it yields CASSSSAIGNTEAFF.

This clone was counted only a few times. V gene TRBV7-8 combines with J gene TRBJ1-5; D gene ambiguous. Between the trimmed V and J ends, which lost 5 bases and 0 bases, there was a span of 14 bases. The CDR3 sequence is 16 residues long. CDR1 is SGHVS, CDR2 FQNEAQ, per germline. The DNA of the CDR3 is TGTGCCAGCAGCCAAACCGACGGGTATAGCAATCAGCCCCAGCATTTT. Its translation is CASSQTDGYSNQPQHF.

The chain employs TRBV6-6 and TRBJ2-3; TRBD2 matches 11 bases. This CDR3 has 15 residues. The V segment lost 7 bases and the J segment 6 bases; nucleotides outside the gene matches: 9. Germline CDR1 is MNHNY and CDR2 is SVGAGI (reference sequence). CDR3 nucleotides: TGTGCCAGCACCGAAGGGTTAGCGGGAGGGGATACGCAGTATTTT. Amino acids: CASTEGLAGGDTQYF.

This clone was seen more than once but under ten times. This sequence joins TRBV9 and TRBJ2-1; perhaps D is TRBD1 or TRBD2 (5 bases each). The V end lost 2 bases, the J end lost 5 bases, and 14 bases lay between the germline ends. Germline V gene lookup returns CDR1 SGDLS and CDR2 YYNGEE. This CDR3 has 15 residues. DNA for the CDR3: TGTGCCAGCAGCGTCCTCAGCCGGGGCGACAATGAGCAGTTCTTC. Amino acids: CASSVLSRGDNEQFF.

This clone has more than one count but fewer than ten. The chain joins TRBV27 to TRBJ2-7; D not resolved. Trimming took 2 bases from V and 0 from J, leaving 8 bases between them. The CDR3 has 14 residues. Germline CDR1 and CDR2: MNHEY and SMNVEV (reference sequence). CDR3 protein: CASSLPANSYEQYF. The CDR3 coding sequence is TGTGCCAGCAGTTTACCAGCCAACTCCTACGAGCAGTACTTC.

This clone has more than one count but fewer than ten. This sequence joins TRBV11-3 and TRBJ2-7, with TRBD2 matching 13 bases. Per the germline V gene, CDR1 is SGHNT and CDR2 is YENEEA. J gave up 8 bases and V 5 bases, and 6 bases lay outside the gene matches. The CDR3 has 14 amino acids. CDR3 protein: CASSQGLAGVQQYF. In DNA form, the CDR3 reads TGTGCCAGCAGCCAAGGACTAGCGGGAGTACAGCAGTACTTC.

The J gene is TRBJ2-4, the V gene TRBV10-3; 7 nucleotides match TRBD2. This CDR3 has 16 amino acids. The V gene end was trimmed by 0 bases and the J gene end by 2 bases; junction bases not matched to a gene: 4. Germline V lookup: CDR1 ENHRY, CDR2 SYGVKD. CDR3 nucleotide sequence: TGTGCCATCAGTGAGTCTACGGGGACTACCAAAAACATTCAGTACTTC. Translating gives CAISESTGTTKNIQYF.

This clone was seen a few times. CDR3 coding DNA: TGTGCCAGCAGCTTGCTTCCGGGTGGTAATGAAAAACTGTTTTTT. It codes for CASSLLPGGNEKLFF. The chain carries TRBV5-4 and TRBJ1-4; D gene uncertain. The germline V and J ends were trimmed by 1 base and 4 bases, with 11 bases remaining between them. Germline V gene data show CDR1 as SGHNT and CDR2 as YYREEE (reference sequence). CDR3 length equals 15 residues.

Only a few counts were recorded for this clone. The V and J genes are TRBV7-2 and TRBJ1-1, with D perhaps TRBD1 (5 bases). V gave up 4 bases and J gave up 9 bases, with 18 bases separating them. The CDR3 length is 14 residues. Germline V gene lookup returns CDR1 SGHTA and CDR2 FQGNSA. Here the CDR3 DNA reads TGTGCCAGCAGCTCCACCGGGGGTGGATACCAAGCTTTCTTT. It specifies CASSSTGGGYQAFF.

CDR3 sequence reads: CASSQVGSGTGELFF. The CDR3 DNA reads TGTGCCAGCAGCCAAGTTGGCTCAGGCACCGGGGAGCTGTTTTTT. V gene TRBV4-2 combines with J gene TRBJ2-2, with D hard to call. This CDR3 is built from 15 residues. CDR1 and CDR2 (germline): LGHNA, YNFKEQ. V shed 1 base and J shed 4 bases, with 10 bases lying between them.

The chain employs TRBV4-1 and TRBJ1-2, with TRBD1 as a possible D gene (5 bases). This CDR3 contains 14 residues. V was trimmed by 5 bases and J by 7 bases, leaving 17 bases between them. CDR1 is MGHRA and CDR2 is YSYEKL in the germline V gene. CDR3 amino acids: CASSEVWGRLGYTF. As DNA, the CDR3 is TGCGCCAGCAGCGAAGTGTGGGGCCGCCTTGGCTACACCTTC.

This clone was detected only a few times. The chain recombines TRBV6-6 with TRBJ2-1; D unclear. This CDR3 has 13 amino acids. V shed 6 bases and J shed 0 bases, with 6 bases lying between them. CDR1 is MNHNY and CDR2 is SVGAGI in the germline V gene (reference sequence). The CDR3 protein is CASRTSSYNEQFF. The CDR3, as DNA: TGTGCCAGCAGGACAAGCTCCTACAATGAGCAGTTCTTC.

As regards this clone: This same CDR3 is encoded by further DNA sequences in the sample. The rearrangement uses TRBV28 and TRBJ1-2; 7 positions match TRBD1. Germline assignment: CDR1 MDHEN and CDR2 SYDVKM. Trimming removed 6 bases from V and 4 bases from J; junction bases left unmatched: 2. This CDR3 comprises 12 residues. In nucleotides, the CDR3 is TGTGCCAGCAGCAGGACAGGCTATGGCTACACCTTC. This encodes CASSRTGYGYTF.

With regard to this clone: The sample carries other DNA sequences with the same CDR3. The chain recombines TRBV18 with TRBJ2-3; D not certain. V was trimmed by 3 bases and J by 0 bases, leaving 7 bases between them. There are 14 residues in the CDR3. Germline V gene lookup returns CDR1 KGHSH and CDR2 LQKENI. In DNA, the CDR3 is TGTGCCAGCTCACCTCCGGGCAGCACAGATACGCAGTATTTT. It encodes CASSPPGSTDTQYF.

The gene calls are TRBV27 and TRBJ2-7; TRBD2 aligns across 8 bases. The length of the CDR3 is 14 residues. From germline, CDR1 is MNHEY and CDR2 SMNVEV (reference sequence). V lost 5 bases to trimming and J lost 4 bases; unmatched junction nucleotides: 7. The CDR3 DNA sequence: TGTGCCAGCAGTACCGGGACTAGTAGGTACGAGCAGTACTTC. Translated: CASSTGTSRYEQYF.

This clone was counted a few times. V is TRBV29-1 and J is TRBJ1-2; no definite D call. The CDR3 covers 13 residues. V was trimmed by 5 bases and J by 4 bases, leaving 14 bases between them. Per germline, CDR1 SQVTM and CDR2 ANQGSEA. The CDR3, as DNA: TGCAGCGTTTGTGGACTGGGTGGCTATGGCTACACCTTC. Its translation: CSVCGLGGYGYTF. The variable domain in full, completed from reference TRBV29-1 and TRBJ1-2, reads SAVISQKPSRDICQRGTSLTIQCQVDSQVTMMFWYRQQPGQSLTLIATANQGSEATYESGFVIDKFPISRPNLTFSTLTVSNMSPEDSSIYLCSVCGLGGYGYTFGSGTRLTVV.

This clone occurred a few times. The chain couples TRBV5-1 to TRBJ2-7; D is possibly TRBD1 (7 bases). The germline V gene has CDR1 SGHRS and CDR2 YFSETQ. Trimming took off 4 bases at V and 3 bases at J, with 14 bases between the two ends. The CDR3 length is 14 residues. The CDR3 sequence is CASSVGGGIYEQYF. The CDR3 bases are TGCGCCAGCAGCGTAGGAGGGGGCATCTACGAGCAGTACTTC.

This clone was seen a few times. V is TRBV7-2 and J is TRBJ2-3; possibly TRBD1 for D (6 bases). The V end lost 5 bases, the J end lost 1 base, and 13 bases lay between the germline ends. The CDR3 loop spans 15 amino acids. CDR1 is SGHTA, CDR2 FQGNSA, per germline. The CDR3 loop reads CASSPTGLGTDTQYF. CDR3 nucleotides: TGTGCCAGCAGCCCAACAGGGCTAGGCACAGATACGCAGTATTTT.

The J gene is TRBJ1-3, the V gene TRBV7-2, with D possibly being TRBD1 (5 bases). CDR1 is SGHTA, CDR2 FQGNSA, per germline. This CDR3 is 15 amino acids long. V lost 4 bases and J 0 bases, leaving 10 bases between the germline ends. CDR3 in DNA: TGTGCCAGCAGCTCAGGGTATTCCTCTGGAAACACCATATATTTT. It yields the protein CASSSGYSSGNTIYF.

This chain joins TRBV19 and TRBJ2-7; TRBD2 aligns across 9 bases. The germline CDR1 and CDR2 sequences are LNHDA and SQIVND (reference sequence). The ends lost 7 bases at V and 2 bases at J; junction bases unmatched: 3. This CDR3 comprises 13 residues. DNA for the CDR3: TGTGCCAGTACCCCTAGCGGGGCCTACGAGCAGTACTTC. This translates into CASTPSGAYEQYF.